In its sample, the clone carrying this TCR beta chain was seen a few times. Its antigen is as yet unknown. The record originates from a study of cytomegalovirus exposure and HLA in healthy donors. Study at large: The 120 million or so unique TCR beta sequences, from 150 million to 200 million T cells, were found by an earlier analysis. Overall study results and limits: Cytomegalovirus-associated status was assigned to about 150 TCR beta chains. It was reported that TCR beta sequences correctly inferred the HLA-A and HLA-B alleles for most subjects. Within the data, a cluster of highly shared sequence variants was likely a sequencing artifact.

Primers for the PCR totalled 60 Vbeta and 13 Jbeta. The data were produced by immunoSEQ multiplex PCR, yet TCRdb's version contains in-frame clones alone and is incomplete. The data show fewer than 50,000 clones, about 60% seen once. The CDR3 contains 14 residues. The germline gives CDR1 GTSNPN, CDR2 SVGIG (reference sequence). V lost 2 bases and J 5 bases, leaving 15 bases between the germline ends. The chain has TRBV30 and TRBJ1-2; D gene uncertain. Sequencing used PBMCs. The sequence was obtained from a man in his sixties in good health and CMV-seropositive. The CDR3 coding sequence is TGTGCCTGGAGTCCCCGAGACACAATGTATGGCTACACCTTC. Protein sequence: CAWSPRDTMYGYTF.